A selection of T cell receptor beta chains follows, all from one sample in a study of blood T cell repertoires in COVID-19. Profiled with immunoSEQ multiplex PCR; TCRdb holds only in-frame clones, not every one. The sample contains under 500,000 clones, roughly 90% of which appear only once. The sample taken for sequencing was peripheral blood. These receptors came from a woman younger than 45 with acute or convalescent COVID-19. Each CDR3 is given with its conserved first and last residue. The D gene is left open where the match is weak. Rows may omit the clone size; those that give it use once, few, many or a size class.

>-|TRBJ1-3|TRBV4-2|-
CASSQELRNTIYF
TGTGCCAGCAGCCAAGAGTTGCGTAACACCATATATTTT
>once|TRBJ2-1|TRBV2|TRBD2
CASIAGGINEQFF
TGTGCCAGCATAGCGGGGGGGATTAATGAGCAGTTCTTC
>-|TRBJ1-5|TRBV6-5|-
CASSYSGASNQPQHF
TGTGCCAGCAGTTACTCGGGGGCCTCCAATCAGCCCCAGCATTTT
>-|TRBJ2-2|TRBV18|-
CASSLRTGELFF
TGTGCCAGCTCACTCCGCACCGGGGAGCTGTTTTTT
>-|TRBJ1-6|TRBV5-1|TRBD1
CASSLLDRGLNSPLHF
TGCGCCAGCAGCCTCCTCGACAGGGGACTCAATTCACCCCTCCACTTT
>-|TRBJ1-5|TRBV6-4|TRBD1
CASSGQGAKVEPQHF
TGTGCCAGCAGTGGACAGGGGGCGAAGGTTGAGCCCCAGCATTTT
>-|TRBJ2-7|TRBV5-1|-
CASSRGRQLEQQYF
TGCGCCAGCAGCCGGGGTAGGCAGTTGGAACAGCAGTACTTC
>-|TRBJ2-7|TRBV11-1|TRBD2
CASSLSSGGSYEQYF
TGTGCCAGCAGCTTGTCTAGCGGGGGTAGCTACGAGCAGTACTTC
>once|TRBJ1-6|TRBV5-8|TRBD1
CASSPILGDRGGSPLHF
TGTGCCAGCAGCCCCATTTTAGGGGACAGGGGAGGCTCACCCCTCCACTTT
>-|TRBJ2-3|TRBV24-1|TRBD1
CATSDLKSRDSATDTQYF
TGTGCCACCAGTGATTTGAAAAGTAGGGACAGTGCCACAGATACGCAGTATTTT
>once|TRBJ2-3|TRBV7-9|-
CASSPDSPSTDTQYF
TGTGCCAGCAGCCCAGACAGCCCTAGCACAGATACGCAGTATTTT
>-|TRBJ2-5|TRBV2|-
CASTVSQFRGEGTQYF
TGTGCCAGCACCGTTTCCCAGTTCAGGGGAGAGGGTACCCAGTACTTC
>-|TRBJ2-5|TRBV7-6|-
CASSSVERGLLPLTQYF
TGTGCCAGCAGCTCGGTAGAACGGGGACTCCTACCCTTGACCCAGTACTTC
>-|TRBJ1-2|TRBV7-2|TRBD1
CASSLQGQGYYGYTF
TGTGCCAGCAGCCTTCAGGGACAGGGATACTATGGCTACACCTTC
>-|TRBJ1-6|TRBV5-1|-
CASSLQKPNSPLHF
TGCGCCAGCAGCTTACAGAAGCCGAATTCACCCCTCCACTTT
>-|TRBJ1-2|TRBV30|-
CAWRPAGFYGYTF
TGTGCCTGGAGGCCCGCCGGTTTCTATGGCTACACCTTC
>-|TRBJ2-5|TRBV4-2|TRBD2
CASSHSSGGAEETQYF
TGTGCCAGCAGCCATTCTAGCGGGGGGGCCGAAGAGACCCAGTACTTC
>-|TRBJ1-2|TRBV28|-
CASSVVNYGYTF
TGTGCCAGCAGTGTAGTGAACTATGGCTACACCTTC
>-|TRBJ2-1|TRBV4-1|-
CASSQVLGPSEQFF
TGCGCCAGCAGCCAAGTACTAGGCCCAAGTGAGCAGTTCTTC
>-|TRBJ1-6|TRBV27|-
CASSSGTRGSSPLHF
TGTGCCAGCAGTTCCGGCACCAGGGGCAGTTCACCCCTCCACTTT
>-|TRBJ2-3|TRBV10-2|-
CASSGYRDSTDTQYF
TGCGCCAGCAGTGGCTACAGGGACAGCACAGATACGCAGTATTTT
>-|TRBJ2-7|TRBV11-2|-
CASSLGIYYEQYF
TGTGCCAGCAGCTTAGGTATTTACTACGAGCAGTACTTC
>-|TRBJ1-1|TRBV29-1|-
CSAIQNTEAFF
TGCAGCGCAATACAGAACACTGAAGCTTTCTTT
>-|TRBJ1-3|TRBV10-3|-
CAISERAGADGNTIYF
TGTGCCATCAGTGAAAGGGCAGGGGCGGACGGAAACACCATATATTTT
>-|TRBJ2-5|TRBV10-1|-
CASSEGQKETQYF
TGCGCCAGCAGTGAAGGACAGAAAGAGACCCAGTACTTC
>-|TRBJ1-1|TRBV7-3|-
CASSLAPGTEAFF
TGTGCCAGCAGCCTAGCCCCGGGCACTGAAGCTTTCTTT
>few|TRBJ1-2|TRBV2|TRBD1
CASSEGQGRNYGYTF
TGTGCCAGCAGTGAAGGACAGGGGAGGAACTATGGCTACACCTTC
>few|TRBJ2-2|TRBV5-1|TRBD2
CASSVGLASWPGELFF
TGCGCCAGCAGCGTAGGACTAGCTTCTTGGCCCGGGGAGCTGTTTTTT
>few|TRBJ2-1|TRBV5-1|TRBD2
CASSWGLAGGSYNEQFF
TGCGCCAGCAGCTGGGGACTAGCGGGGGGCTCCTACAATGAGCAGTTCTTC
>-|TRBJ1-4|TRBV9|-
CASSVGEGSTREKLFF
TGTGCCAGCAGCGTAGGGGAGGGCAGTACTCGTGAAAAACTGTTTTTT
>-|TRBJ2-4|TRBV3-1/TRBV3-2|TRBD1
CASSQGFTGAYF
TGTGCCAGCAGCCAAGGTTTCACAGGGGCTTACTTC
>-|TRBJ2-7|TRBV7-3|TRBD2
CASSPPGGVCYEQYF
TGTGCCAGCAGCCCGCCGGGGGGGGTTTGCTACGAGCAGTACTTC
>-|TRBJ2-7|TRBV4-1|TRBD2
CASSQDLSGGAEQYF
TGCGCCAGCAGCCAAGATTTGAGCGGGGGGGCCGAGCAGTACTTC
>-|TRBJ1-1|TRBV6-5|-
CASSSTKGLTNTEAFF
TGTGCCAGCAGTTCCACGAAAGGTTTGACTAACACTGAAGCTTTCTTT
>-|TRBJ2-7|TRBV11-2|TRBD1
CASDSKVGQGAFEQYF
TGTGCCAGCGACTCAAAGGTTGGACAGGGGGCATTCGAGCAGTACTTC
>-|TRBJ2-7|TRBV5-1|-
CASSLAGGETNEQYF
TGCGCCAGCAGCTTGGCCGGAGGGGAAACGAACGAGCAGTACTTC
>-|TRBJ2-7|TRBV5-1|-
CASSFLFGAQGGGEQYF
TGCGCCAGCAGCTTCCTTTTTGGCGCGCAGGGGGGAGGCGAGCAGTACTTC
>-|TRBJ2-5|TRBV5-6|TRBD1
CASSKRQGTQYF
TGTGCCAGCAGCAAACGACAGGGGACCCAGTACTTC
>-|TRBJ2-3|TRBV7-9|-
CASSFVDGTYTQYF
TGTGCCAGCAGCTTTGTAGACGGGACATATACGCAGTATTTT
>-|TRBJ1-6|TRBV19|-
CASSTGTRDYSPLHF
TGTGCCAGTAGTACTGGGACACGCGATTATTCACCCCTCCACTTT
>-|TRBJ1-1|TRBV7-9|-
CASSFWSTVEFTEAFF
TGTGCCAGCAGCTTTTGGTCTACGGTCGAATTCACTGAAGCTTTCTTT
>-|TRBJ2-3|TRBV1|-
CTSSRVPGLPTDTQYF
TGCACCAGCAGCCGAGTACCGGGACTACCTACAGATACGCAGTATTTT